This T cell receptor (beta chain) originates from a study of T cells in localized non-small cell lung cancer. Sequencing used immunoSEQ multiplex PCR; TCRdb keeps in-frame clones, though not all of them. The data hold around 41,000 clones, with around 87% observed a single time. General study findings and limits: An association was observed between higher blood T cell density and longer overall survival. In adjacent lung, a median roughly 53 of the top 100 tumor clones were found. Sequencing, confined to only one tumor region, leaves heterogeneity possible. Uninvolved adjacent lung showed peak T cell clonality, exceeding tumor.

In regard to this clone: What it binds is unknown.

The CDR3 is 14 residues long. CDR1 and CDR2 (germline): MNHEY, SMNVEV (reference sequence). V lost 9 bases to trimming and J lost 5 bases; unmatched junction nucleotides: 10. The sequencing used peripheral blood, collected before any cancer treatment. This rearrangement joins TRBV27 to TRBJ2-1, with TRBD1 matching 7 bases. This receptor was taken from a woman between 18 and 55 years old with stage III lung adenocarcinoma. The CDR3 region is CASGEGQQHNEQFF. The DNA for the CDR3 is TGTGCCAGTGGCGAGGGACAGCAACACAATGAGCAGTTCTTC.